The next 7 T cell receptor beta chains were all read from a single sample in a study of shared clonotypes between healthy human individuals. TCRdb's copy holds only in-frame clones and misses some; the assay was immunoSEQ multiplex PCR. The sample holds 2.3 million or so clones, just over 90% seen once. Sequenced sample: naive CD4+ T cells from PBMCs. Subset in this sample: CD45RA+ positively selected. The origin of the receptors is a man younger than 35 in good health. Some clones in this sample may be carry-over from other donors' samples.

The CDR3 DNA reads TGCGCCAGCAGCTTGTGGGGGGACCTGAACACTGAAGCTTTCTTT. Translating it yields CASSLWGDLNTEAFF. The chain has TRBV5-1 and TRBJ1-1, with D tentatively TRBD1 (5 bases). This CDR3 region has 15 residues. V lost 1 base and J lost 0, with 10 bases in between. The germline gives CDR1 SGHRS, CDR2 YFSETQ.

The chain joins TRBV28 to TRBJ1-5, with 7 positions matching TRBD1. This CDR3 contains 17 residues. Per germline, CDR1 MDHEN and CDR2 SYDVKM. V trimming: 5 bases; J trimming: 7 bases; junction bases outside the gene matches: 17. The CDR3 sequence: CASSIPGTEGSDQPQHF. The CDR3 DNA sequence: TGTGCCAGCAGTATCCCCGGGACAGAGGGTTCGGACCAGCCCCAGCATTTT.

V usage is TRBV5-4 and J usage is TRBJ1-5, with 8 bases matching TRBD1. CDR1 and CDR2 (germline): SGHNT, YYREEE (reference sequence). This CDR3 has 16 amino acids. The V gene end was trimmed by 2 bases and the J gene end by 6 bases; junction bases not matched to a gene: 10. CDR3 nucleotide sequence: TGTGCCAGCAGCTTTGGGGGTCAGGGGGCGGGTCAGCCCCAGCATTTT. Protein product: CASSFGGQGAGQPQHF.

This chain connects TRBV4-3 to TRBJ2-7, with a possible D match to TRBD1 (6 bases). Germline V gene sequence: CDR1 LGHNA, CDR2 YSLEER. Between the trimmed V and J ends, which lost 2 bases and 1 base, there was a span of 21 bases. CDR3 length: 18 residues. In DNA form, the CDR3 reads TGCGCCAGCAGCCAAAGTGGGGGCCCCGGATGGTGGTCCTACGAGCAGTACTTC. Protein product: CASSQSGGPGWWSYEQYF.

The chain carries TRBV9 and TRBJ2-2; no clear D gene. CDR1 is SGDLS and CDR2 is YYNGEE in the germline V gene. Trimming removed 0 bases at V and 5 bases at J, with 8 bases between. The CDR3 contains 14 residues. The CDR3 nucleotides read TGTGCCAGCAGCGTAGGGCAGCTAACCGGGGAGCTGTTTTTT. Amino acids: CASSVGQLTGELFF.

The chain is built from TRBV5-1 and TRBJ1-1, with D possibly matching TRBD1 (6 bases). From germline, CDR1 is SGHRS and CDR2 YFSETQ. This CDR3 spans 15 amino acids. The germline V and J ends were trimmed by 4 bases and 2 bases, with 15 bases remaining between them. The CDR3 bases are TGCGCCAGCAGCCCAATCATAGGGACAAACACTGAAGCTTTCTTT. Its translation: CASSPIIGTNTEAFF.

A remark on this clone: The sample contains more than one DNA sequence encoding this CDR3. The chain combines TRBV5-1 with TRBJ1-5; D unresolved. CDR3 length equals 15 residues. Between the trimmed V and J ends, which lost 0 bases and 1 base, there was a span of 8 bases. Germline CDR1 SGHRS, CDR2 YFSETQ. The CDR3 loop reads CASSLGPESNQPQHF. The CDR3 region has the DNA TGCGCCAGCAGCTTGGGACCTGAGAGCAATCAGCCCCAGCATTTT.